The rows below give T cell receptor beta chains drawn from one sample of a study of breast tumors, draining lymph nodes, adjacent tissues. TCRdb re-analysed the multiplex PCR reads in MiXCR, keeping a single row per CDR3 protein. The table includes roughly 8,300 distinct CDR3 sequences, under 55% detected once. The sample taken for sequencing was tumor-adjacent breast tissue. These receptors were collected from a female donor with breast cancer. Some clones in this sample may be carry-over from other donors' samples. Both conserved end residues are part of each CDR3. A D gene is named only where the DNA matches it firmly. Expanded clones get a size class; other rows say once, few or many, or leave the size out.

V gene: TRBV15; J gene: TRBJ2-1; clone size: many; D gene: TRBD2; CDR3 protein: CATSSRGSGIYEQFF; CDR3 DNA: TGTGCCACCAGCAGTCGGGGGAGCGGGATTTATGAGCAGTTCTTC
V gene: TRBV19; J gene: TRBJ2-2; clone size: .; D gene: .; CDR3 protein: CASSPLRQNTGELFF; CDR3 DNA: TGTGCCAGTAGTCCCCTCCGGCAGAACACCGGGGAGCTGTTTTTT
V gene: TRBV7-9; J gene: TRBJ2-1; clone size: .; D gene: .; CDR3 protein: CASSPPDYGQFF; CDR3 DNA: TGTGCCAGCAGCCCTCCGGACTATGGGCAGTTCTTC
V gene: TRBV28; J gene: TRBJ1-2; clone size: .; D gene: .; CDR3 protein: CASSDAGSNYGYTF; CDR3 DNA: TGTGCCAGCAGTGACGCTGGGAGCAACTATGGCTACACCTTC
V gene: TRBV28; J gene: TRBJ1-2; clone size: many; D gene: .; CDR3 protein: CASPKNRVGLYYGYTF; CDR3 DNA: TGTGCCAGCCCTAAAAACAGGGTTGGTCTTTACTATGGCTACACCTTC
V gene: TRBV14; J gene: TRBJ1-2; clone size: .; D gene: .; CDR3 protein: CASSQGVRGYTF; CDR3 DNA: TGTGCCAGCAGCCAAGGAGTCAGGGGCTACACCTTC
V gene: TRBV4-2; J gene: TRBJ2-3; clone size: .; D gene: .; CDR3 protein: CASSQDRSTDTQYF; CDR3 DNA: TGTGCCAGCAGCCAAGATCGGAGCACAGATACGCAGTATTTT
V gene: TRBV5-5; J gene: TRBJ1-2; clone size: .; D gene: TRBD1; CDR3 protein: CASSSNTGEGRGGYTF; CDR3 DNA: TGTGCCAGCAGCTCTAATACAGGGGAGGGACGGGGTGGCTACACCTTC
V gene: TRBV6-5; J gene: TRBJ2-7; clone size: .; D gene: .; CDR3 protein: CASSYSGGNEQYF; CDR3 DNA: TGTGCCAGCAGTTATAGTGGTGGTAACGAGCAGTACTTC
V gene: TRBV7-8; J gene: TRBJ2-1; clone size: many; D gene: TRBD2; CDR3 protein: CASSGTSGGRDEQFF; CDR3 DNA: TGTGCCAGCAGCGGGACTAGCGGGGGCCGAGATGAGCAGTTCTTC
V gene: TRBV20-1; J gene: TRBJ2-7; clone size: medium-sized; D gene: TRBD2; CDR3 protein: CSATSGYLSYEQYF; CDR3 DNA: TGCAGTGCAACTAGCGGATACCTCTCCTACGAGCAGTACTTC